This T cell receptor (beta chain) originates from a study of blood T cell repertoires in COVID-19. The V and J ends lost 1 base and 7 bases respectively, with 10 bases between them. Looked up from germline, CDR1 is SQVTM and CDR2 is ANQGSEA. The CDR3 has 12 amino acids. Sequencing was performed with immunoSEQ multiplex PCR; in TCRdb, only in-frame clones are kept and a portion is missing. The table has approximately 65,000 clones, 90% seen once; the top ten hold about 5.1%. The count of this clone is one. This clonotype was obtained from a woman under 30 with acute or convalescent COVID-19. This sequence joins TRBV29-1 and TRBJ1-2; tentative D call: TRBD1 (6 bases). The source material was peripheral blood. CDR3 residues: CSVEGGGVGYTF. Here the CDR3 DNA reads TGCAGCGTTGAAGGAGGGGGTGTTGGCTACACCTTC.